A selection of T cell receptor beta chains follows, all from one sample in a study of blood T cell repertoires in COVID-19. The repertoire was sequenced with immunoSEQ multiplex PCR; TCRdb's copy has only in-frame clones and lacks some. The sample consists of 150,000 to 200,000 clones, 60% to 85% of them appearing once. Sequencing was done on a sample of peripheral blood. The receptors derive from a man aged 55 to 69 with active or convalescent COVID-19. Each CDR3 is given with its conserved first and last residue. The order of the fields is J gene, clone size, V gene, D gene, CDR3 protein, CDR3 DNA. A D gene is named only where the DNA matches it firmly. Rows may omit the clone size; those that give it use once, few, many or a size class.

>TRBJ1-5|.|TRBV2|.
CAVRGGDQPQHF
TGTGCCGTTCGGGGGGGTGATCAGCCCCAGCATTTT
>TRBJ1-4|.|TRBV4-2|TRBD1
CASSPLARGSEKLFF
TGTGCCAGCAGCCCACTTGCCAGGGGGAGTGAAAAACTGTTTTTT
>TRBJ1-6|.|TRBV3-1/TRBV3-2|TRBD1
CASSPGQGNSPLHF
TGTGCCAGCAGCCCGGGACAGGGAAATTCACCCCTCCACTTT
>TRBJ1-1|.|TRBV7-8|.
CASSFLWEEGTEAFF
TGTGCCAGCAGCTTCCTATGGGAAGAGGGCACTGAAGCTTTCTTT
>TRBJ2-1|.|TRBV9|TRBD2
CASSPQGLAFEQFF
TGTGCCAGCAGCCCCCAGGGACTAGCTTTCGAGCAGTTCTTC
>TRBJ2-2|few|TRBV14|.
CASSQEFNFGLFF
TGTGCCAGCAGCCAGGAGTTTAACTTCGGGCTGTTTTTT
>TRBJ2-5|.|TRBV5-5|.
CASSLSQRREETQYF
TGTGCCAGCAGCTTGTCCCAGCGGAGAGAAGAGACCCAGTACTTC
>TRBJ2-5|.|TRBV7-6|.
CASSEGETQYF
TGTGCCAGCAGCGAGGGAGAGACCCAGTACTTC
>TRBJ2-1|.|TRBV24-1|TRBD2
CATSDNAGLAGEGEQFF
TGTGCCACCAGTGATAACGCGGGACTAGCGGGAGAGGGTGAGCAGTTCTTC
>TRBJ2-7|.|TRBV7-6|TRBD1
CASSLGQGGYEQYF
TGTGCCAGCAGCTTAGGACAGGGGGGCTACGAGCAGTACTTC
>TRBJ2-7|.|TRBV30|TRBD1
CAWYEQGRYEQYF
TGTGCCTGGTATGAACAGGGGCGCTACGAGCAGTACTTC
>TRBJ2-7|few|TRBV3-1/TRBV3-2|.
CASSQGSGEQYF
TGTGCCAGCAGCCAAGGCTCAGGCGAGCAGTACTTC
>TRBJ2-1|.|TRBV20-1|.
CSASPSAYNEQFF
TGCAGTGCTAGTCCTAGCGCCTACAATGAGCAGTTCTTC
>TRBJ1-1|few|TRBV18|TRBD1
CASSRDRGNTEAFF
TGTGCCAGCTCGCGGGACAGGGGAAACACTGAAGCTTTCTTT
>TRBJ1-2|.|TRBV28|TRBD1
CASSFTGGGYGYTF
TGTGCCAGCAGTTTTACAGGGGGCGGTTATGGCTACACCTTC
>TRBJ2-7|many|TRBV10-3|.
CAVQVESYEQYF
TGTGCCGTCCAGGTAGAGTCCTACGAGCAGTACTTC
>TRBJ2-1|.|TRBV4-2|TRBD1
CASSQGNRGSYNEQFF
TGTGCCAGCAGCCAAGGTAACAGGGGAAGCTACAATGAGCAGTTCTTC
>TRBJ1-2|.|TRBV5-1|.
CASSFLSGREVSYGYTF
TGCGCCAGCAGCTTTTTGTCCGGCAGGGAGGTTTCCTATGGCTACACCTTC
>TRBJ2-1|.|TRBV6-5|TRBD2
CASSYQLAGHNEQFF
TGTGCCAGCAGTTACCAACTAGCGGGGCACAATGAGCAGTTCTTC
>TRBJ2-1|few|TRBV29-1|TRBD2
CSVLPYSGSSYNEQFF
TGCAGCGTTCTCCCCTATAGCGGGAGTTCCTACAATGAGCAGTTCTTC
>TRBJ2-5|.|TRBV20-1|.
CSARPQETQYF
TGCAGTGCTAGACCACAAGAGACCCAGTACTTC
>TRBJ2-2|.|TRBV19|.
CASSIQGGSGELFF
TGTGCCAGTAGTATACAGGGTGGCTCCGGGGAGCTGTTTTTT
>TRBJ1-2|.|TRBV19|.
CASKRAAANYGYTF
TGTGCCAGTAAGCGTGCCGCTGCTAACTATGGCTACACCTTC
>TRBJ1-2|few|TRBV18|.
CASSPQGRPYGYTF
TGTGCCAGCTCACCCCAGGGCCGACCCTATGGCTACACCTTC
>TRBJ2-2|.|TRBV7-2|TRBD1
CASSSGQGATGELFF
TGTGCCAGCAGCTCGGGACAGGGGGCCACCGGGGAGCTGTTTTTT
>TRBJ1-1|.|TRBV7-3|.
CASSLRESDEAFF
TGTGCCAGCAGCTTAAGGGAGTCGGATGAAGCTTTCTTT
>TRBJ2-2|once|TRBV7-3|.
CASSPRTDNTGELFF
TGTGCCAGCAGCCCCCGGACTGACAACACCGGGGAGCTGTTTTTT
>TRBJ2-1|.|TRBV13|TRBD2
CASSSRLAGGWEQFF
TGTGCCAGCAGCTCCCGACTAGCGGGAGGCTGGGAGCAGTTCTTC
>TRBJ2-3|once|TRBV10-3|TRBD1
CATRAQQGTDTQYF
TGTGCCACCCGGGCCCAACAGGGGACAGATACGCAGTATTTT
>TRBJ1-1|.|TRBV28|.
CASRPPQGWPEAFF
TGTGCCAGCAGACCGCCACAGGGTTGGCCTGAAGCTTTCTTT
>TRBJ2-7|few|TRBV6-2/TRBV6-3|TRBD2
CASSDGGVWAYEQYF
TGTGCCAGCAGTGATGGGGGGGTTTGGGCCTACGAGCAGTACTTC
>TRBJ1-1|.|TRBV18|.
CASSPGAADTEAFF
TGTGCCAGCTCACCGGGAGCGGCGGACACTGAAGCTTTCTTT
>TRBJ2-3|.|TRBV5-4|.
CASSLVQGADTQYF
TGTGCCAGCAGCTTGGTACAGGGTGCAGATACGCAGTATTTT
>TRBJ2-1|.|TRBV28|TRBD2
CASSRAQRGSRNEQFF
TGTGCCAGCAGTAGGGCCCAGCGGGGGTCTCGAAATGAGCAGTTCTTC
>TRBJ1-1|.|TRBV7-9|.
CASSFERTEAFF
TGTGCCAGCAGCTTCGAGAGAACTGAAGCTTTCTTT
>TRBJ2-1|few|TRBV18|TRBD2
CASSITSDNEQFF
TGTGCCAGCTCAATCACTAGCGACAATGAGCAGTTCTTC